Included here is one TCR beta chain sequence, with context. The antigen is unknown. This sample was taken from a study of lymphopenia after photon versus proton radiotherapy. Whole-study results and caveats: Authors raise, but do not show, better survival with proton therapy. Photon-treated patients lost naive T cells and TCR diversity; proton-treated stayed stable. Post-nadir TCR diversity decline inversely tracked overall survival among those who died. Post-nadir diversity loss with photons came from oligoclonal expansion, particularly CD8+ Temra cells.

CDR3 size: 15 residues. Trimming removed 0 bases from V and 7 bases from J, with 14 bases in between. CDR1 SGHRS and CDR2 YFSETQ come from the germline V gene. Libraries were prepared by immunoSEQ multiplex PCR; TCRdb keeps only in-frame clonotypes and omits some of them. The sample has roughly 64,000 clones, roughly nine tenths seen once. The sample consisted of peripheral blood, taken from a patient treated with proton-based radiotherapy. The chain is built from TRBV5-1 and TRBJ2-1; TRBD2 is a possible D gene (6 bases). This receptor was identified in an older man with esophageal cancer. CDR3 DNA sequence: TGCGCCAGCAGCTTGGCCGCGGGGTCTGGGAATGAGCAGTTCTTC. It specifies CASSLAAGSGNEQFF.